The clone carrying this TCR beta chain was found a few times. The same CDR3 can be traced to other DNA sequences in this sample. In the authors' workflow: Counts of nucleated cells, estimated from reference gene primer amplification, were obtained. The data were produced by immunoSEQ multiplex PCR, yet TCRdb's version contains in-frame clones alone and is incomplete. Clone size and the V and J calls come from that table; the DNA yielded D and trimming. The data hold 210,000 or so clones, with roughly 90% observed a single time. The data are from a study of blood T cell repertoires in COVID-19. V dropped 3 bases and J dropped 0; count of bases not matched to a gene: 8. CDR1 is GTSNPN and CDR2 is SVGIG in the germline V gene (reference sequence). The CDR3 is 16 amino acids.

Input material: peripheral blood. The receptor's source is a man in his fifties or sixties with acute or convalescent COVID-19. The chain employs TRBV30 and TRBJ1-5, with 7 bases aligning to TRBD1. Here the CDR3 reads CAWSGGQVYSNQPQHF. Written as DNA, the CDR3 is TGTGCCTGGAGCGGAGGACAGGTTTATAGCAATCAGCCCCAGCATTTT.